The clone carrying this T cell receptor (beta chain) was counted a few times. TCRdb reprocessed the 5' RACE reads with MiXCR, giving one entry per CDR3 protein. Of roughly 120,000 distinct CDR3 sequences in the sample, 22% were seen once. Trimming removed 8 bases at V and 8 bases at J, with 21 bases between. Germline CDR1 reads MDHEN; CDR2 reads SYDVKM. The CDR3 extends over 15 amino acids. This sample was included in a study of T-cell memory formation after mild COVID-19. Study as a whole: TCR clusters were largely donor specific.

The sample consisted of PBMCs or a T cell subset sorted from them (not recorded which). This clonotype was obtained from a man between 18 and 35 years old who had mild COVID-19 (a few samples of this study predate the infection). Cell type and time point are not known. V is TRBV28 and J is TRBJ1-4; possibly TRBD1 for D (6 bases). DNA for the CDR3: TGTGCCAGCGTATCACAGGGAACATCACTCGAAAAACTGTTTTTT. As protein: CASVSQGTSLEKLFF.